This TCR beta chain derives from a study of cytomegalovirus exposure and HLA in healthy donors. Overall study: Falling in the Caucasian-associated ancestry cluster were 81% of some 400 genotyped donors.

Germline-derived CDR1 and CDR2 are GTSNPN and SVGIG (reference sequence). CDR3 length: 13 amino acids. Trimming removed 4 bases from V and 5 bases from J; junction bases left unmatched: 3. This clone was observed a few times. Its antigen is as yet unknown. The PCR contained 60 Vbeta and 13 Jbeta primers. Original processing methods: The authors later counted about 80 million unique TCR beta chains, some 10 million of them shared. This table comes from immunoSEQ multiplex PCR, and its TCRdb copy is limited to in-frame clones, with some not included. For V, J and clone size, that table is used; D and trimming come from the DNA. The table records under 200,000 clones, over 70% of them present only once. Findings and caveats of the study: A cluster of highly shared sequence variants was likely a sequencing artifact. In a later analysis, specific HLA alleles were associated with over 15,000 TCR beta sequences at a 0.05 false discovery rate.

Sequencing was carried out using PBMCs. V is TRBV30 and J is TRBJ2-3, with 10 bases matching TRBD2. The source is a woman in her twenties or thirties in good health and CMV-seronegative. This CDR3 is CAWTSGGVDTQYF. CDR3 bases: TGTGCCTGGACTAGCGGGGGAGTAGATACGCAGTATTTT.